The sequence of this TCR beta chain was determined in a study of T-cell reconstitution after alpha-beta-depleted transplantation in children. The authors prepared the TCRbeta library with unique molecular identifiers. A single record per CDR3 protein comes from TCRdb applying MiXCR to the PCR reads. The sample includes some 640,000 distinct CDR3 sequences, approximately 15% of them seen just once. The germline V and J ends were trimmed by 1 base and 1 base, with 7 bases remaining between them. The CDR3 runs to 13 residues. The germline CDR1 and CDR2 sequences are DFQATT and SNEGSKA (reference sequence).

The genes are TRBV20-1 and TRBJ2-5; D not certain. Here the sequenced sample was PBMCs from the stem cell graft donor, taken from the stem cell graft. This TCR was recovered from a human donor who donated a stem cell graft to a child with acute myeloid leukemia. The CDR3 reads CSARVLPQETQYF. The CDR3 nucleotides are TGCAGTGCTAGAGTTTTGCCCCAAGAGACCCAGTACTTC.